Sequencing of this TCR beta chain was carried out in a study of blood T cell repertoires in COVID-19. TCRdb keeps only in-frame clones here, not all; method: immunoSEQ multiplex PCR. The repertoire has roughly 260,000 clones, around 87% of them found once; the top ten carry over 2%. V was shortened by 0 bases and J by 6 bases, with 16 bases between the two germline ends. The CDR3 length is 16 residues. Germline values: CDR1 MGHRA, CDR2 YSYEKL. The chain couples TRBV4-1 to TRBJ2-3; D might be TRBD2 (7 bases). This receptor was identified in a woman aged 50 to 60 with acute or convalescent COVID-19. Specimen: peripheral blood. CDR3 sequence reads: CASSQDRRGPWDTQYF. The CDR3 DNA sequence: TGCGCCAGCAGCCAAGATAGGCGGGGGCCTTGGGATACGCAGTATTTT.